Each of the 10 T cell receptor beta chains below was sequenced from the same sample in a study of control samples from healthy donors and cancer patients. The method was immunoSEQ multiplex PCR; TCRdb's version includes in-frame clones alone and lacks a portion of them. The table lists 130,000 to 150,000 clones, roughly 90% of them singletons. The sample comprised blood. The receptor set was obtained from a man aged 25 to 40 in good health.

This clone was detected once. CDR3 DNA: TGTGCCAGCAGCTTGTCAGGGGCCGAGACCCAGTACTTC. Protein sequence: CASSLSGAETQYF. The rearrangement joins TRBV5-6 to TRBJ2-5; tentatively, D is TRBD1 (6 bases). The V gene's germline CDR1 is SGHDT and CDR2 YYEEEE. The CDR3 sequence is 13 residues long. Trimming shortened V by 1 base and J by 5 bases, and 9 bases separated the two germline ends.

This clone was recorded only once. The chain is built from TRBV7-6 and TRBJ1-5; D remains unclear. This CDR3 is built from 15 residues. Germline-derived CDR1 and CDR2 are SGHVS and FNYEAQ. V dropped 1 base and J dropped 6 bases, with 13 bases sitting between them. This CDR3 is CASSLEEGSPQPQHF. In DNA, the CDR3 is TGTGCCAGCAGCTTAGAGGAGGGTTCCCCTCAGCCCCAGCATTTT.

CDR3 loop: CASSVAAGFHEQYF. The DNA for the CDR3 is TGTGCCAGCAGCGTAGCGGCCGGGTTCCACGAGCAGTACTTC. The chain uses TRBV9 and TRBJ2-7; D is uncertain. The V end was cut by 0 bases, the J end by 5 bases, with 12 bases between. The CDR3 consists of 14 residues. Germline V lookup: CDR1 SGDLS, CDR2 YYNGEE. The full variable domain, rest sourced from reference TRBV9 and TRBJ2-7, is DSGVTQTPKHLITATGQRVTLRCSPRSGDLSVYWYQQSLDQGLQFLIQYYNGEERAKGNILERFSAQQFPDLHSELNLSSLELGDSALYFCASSVAAGFHEQYFGPGTRLTVT.

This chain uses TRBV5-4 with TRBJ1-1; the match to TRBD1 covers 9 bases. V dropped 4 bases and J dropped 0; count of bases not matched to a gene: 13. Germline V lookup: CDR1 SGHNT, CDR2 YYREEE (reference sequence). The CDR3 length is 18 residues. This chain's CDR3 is CASSPTAAGTGMNTEAFF. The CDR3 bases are TGTGCCAGCAGCCCAACCGCAGCGGGGACAGGGATGAACACTGAAGCTTTCTTT.

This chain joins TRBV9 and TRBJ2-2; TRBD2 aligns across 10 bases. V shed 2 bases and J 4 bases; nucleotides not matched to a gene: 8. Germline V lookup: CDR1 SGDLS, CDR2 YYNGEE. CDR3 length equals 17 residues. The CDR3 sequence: CASSVGLAGVGTGELFF. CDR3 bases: TGTGCCAGCAGCGTCGGGCTAGCGGGAGTGGGCACCGGGGAGCTGTTTTTT.

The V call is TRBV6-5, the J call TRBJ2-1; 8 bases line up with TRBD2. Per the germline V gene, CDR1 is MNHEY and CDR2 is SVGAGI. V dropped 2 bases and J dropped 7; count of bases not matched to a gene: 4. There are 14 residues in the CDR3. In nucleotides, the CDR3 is TGTGCCAGCAGTTACCCGGGACTAGATAATGAGCAGTTCTTC. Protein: CASSYPGLDNEQFF.

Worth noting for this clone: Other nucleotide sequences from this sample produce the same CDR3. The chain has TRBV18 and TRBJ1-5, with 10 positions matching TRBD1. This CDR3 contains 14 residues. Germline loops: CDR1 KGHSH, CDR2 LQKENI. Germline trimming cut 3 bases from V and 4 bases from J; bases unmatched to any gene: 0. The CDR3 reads CASSPGQGNQPQHF. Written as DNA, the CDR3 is TGTGCCAGCTCACCGGGACAGGGGAATCAGCCCCAGCATTTT. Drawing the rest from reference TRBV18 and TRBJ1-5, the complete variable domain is NAGVMQNPRHLVRRRGQEARLRCSPMKGHSHVYWYRQLPEEGLKFMVYLQKENIIDESGMPKERFSAEFPKEGPSILRIQQVVRGDSAAYFCASSPGQGNQPQHFGDGTRLSIL.

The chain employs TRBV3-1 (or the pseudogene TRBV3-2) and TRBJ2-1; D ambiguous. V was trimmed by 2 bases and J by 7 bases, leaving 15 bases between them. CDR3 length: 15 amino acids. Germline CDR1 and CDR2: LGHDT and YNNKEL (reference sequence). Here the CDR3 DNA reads TGTGCCAGCAGCCAATCCACCACTCGGGTAAATGAGCAGTTCTTC. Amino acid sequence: CASSQSTTRVNEQFF.

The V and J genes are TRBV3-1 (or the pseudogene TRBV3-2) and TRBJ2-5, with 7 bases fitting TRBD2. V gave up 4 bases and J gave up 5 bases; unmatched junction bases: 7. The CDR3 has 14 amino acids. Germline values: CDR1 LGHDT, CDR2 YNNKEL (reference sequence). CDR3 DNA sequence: TGTGCCAGCAGCCTTCGCGGGGGACGGGAGACCCAGTACTTC. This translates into CASSLRGGRETQYF.

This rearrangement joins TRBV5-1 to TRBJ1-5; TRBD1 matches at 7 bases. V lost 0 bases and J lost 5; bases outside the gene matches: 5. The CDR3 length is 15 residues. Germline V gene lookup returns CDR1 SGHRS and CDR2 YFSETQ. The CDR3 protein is CASSLGGGRDQPQHF. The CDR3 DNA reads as TGCGCCAGCAGCTTGGGAGGGGGCAGGGATCAGCCCCAGCATTTT.